Below are 17 T cell receptor beta chains sequenced from a single sample in a study of T cells in tumors after PD-1 blockade. Sequencing used immunoSEQ multiplex PCR; TCRdb keeps in-frame clones, though not all of them. The data hold roughly 48,000 clones, with about 85% observed a single time. Sequencing was performed on PBMCs, taken before anti-PD-1 treatment. These receptors all stem from a human donor with basal cell carcinoma.

This chain joins TRBV5-1 and TRBJ2-6; possible D gene TRBD1, 6 bases. CDR3 length: 15 amino acids. V lost 3 bases and J 5 bases, leaving 12 bases between the germline ends. Germline lookup yields CDR1 SGHRS and CDR2 YFSETQ. The DNA for the CDR3 is TGCGCCAGCAGCTCGGACAGCCAATGGGCCAACGTCCTGACTTTC. This gives the protein CASSSDSQWANVLTF.

This chain joins TRBV5-1 and TRBJ2-3, with TRBD1 as a possible D gene (8 bases). This CDR3 is 14 amino acids long. CDR1 is SGHRS, CDR2 YFSETQ, per germline. Trimming cost V 4 bases and J 5 bases, with 14 bases left between them. This CDR3 is CASSADREGDTQYF. As DNA, the CDR3 is TGCGCCAGCAGCGCGGACAGGGAGGGAGATACGCAGTATTTT.

The rearrangement joins TRBV9 to TRBJ2-1; possibly TRBD1 for D (7 bases). The V gene lost 0 bases and the J gene lost 1 base, with 14 bases spanning the gap. CDR3 length equals 17 residues. Per germline, CDR1 SGDLS and CDR2 YYNGEE. CDR3 in amino acids: CASSVGAGGSSYNEQFF. Here the CDR3 DNA reads TGTGCCAGCAGCGTAGGAGCAGGGGGGTCGTCCTACAATGAGCAGTTCTTC.

Comments on this clone: A junction end diverges from the germline sequence, so it may reflect a read error. V usage is TRBV15 and J usage is TRBJ1-2, with TRBD1 identical over 9 bases. Looked up from germline, CDR1 is LNHNV and CDR2 is YYDKDF (reference sequence). The CDR3 is 12 amino acids. CDR3 region: CATSRMGQGLAF. CDR3 DNA sequence: TGTGCCACCAGCAGAATGGGACAGGGTCTGGCCTTC. Based on the CDR3 plus reference TRBV15 and TRBJ1-2, the full variable domain is DAMVIQNPRYQVTQFGKPVTLSCSQTLNHNVMYWYQQKSSQAPKLLFHYYDKDFNNEADTPDNFQSRRPNTSFCFLDIRSPGLGDTAMYLCATSRMGQGLAFGSGTRLTVV.

The genes are TRBV25-1 and TRBJ2-1; perhaps TRBD1 as D (5 bases). The CDR3 runs to 11 residues. V lost 3 bases and J lost 14, with 11 bases in between. Germline V gene sequence: CDR1 MGHDK, CDR2 SYGVNS. The CDR3 nucleotides read TGTGCCAGCAGTGACAGGGTTGGGGAGTTCTTC. It codes for CASSDRVGEFF.

The rearrangement uses TRBV5-5 and TRBJ1-2; D uncertain. This CDR3 comprises 14 residues. With 1 base removed from V and 2 bases from J, the gap between germline ends came to 9 bases. Germline CDR1 and CDR2: SGHKS and YYEKEE (reference sequence). CDR3 residues: CASSLNSGNYGYTF. CDR3 nucleotide sequence: TGTGCCAGCAGCTTGAACTCTGGCAACTATGGCTACACCTTC.

The chain joins TRBV7-2 to TRBJ2-5; 8 positions match TRBD1. The V gene's germline CDR1 is SGHTA and CDR2 FQGNSA. The CDR3 has 15 amino acids. The V segment lost 2 bases and the J segment 4 bases; nucleotides outside the gene matches: 6. The CDR3 DNA reads as TGTGCCAGCAGCTTACTTAGGACAGGGAGAGAGACCCAGTACTTC. It translates to CASSLLRTGRETQYF. Using reference TRBV7-2 and TRBJ2-5 for the parts outside the CDR3, the full variable domain is GAGVSQSPSNKVTEKGKDVELRCDPISGHTALYWYRQSLGQGLEFLIYFQGNSAPDKSGLPSDRFSAERTGGSVSTLTIQRTQQEDSAVYLCASSLLRTGRETQYFGPGTRLLVL.

The chain couples TRBV11-3 to TRBJ2-1, with a possible D match to TRBD1 (6 bases). Germline V gene sequence: CDR1 SGHNT, CDR2 YENEEA. V shed 5 bases and J shed 9 bases, with 14 bases lying between them. CDR3 length: 13 amino acids. The CDR3 sequence: CASSPRSGAEQFF. The CDR3 DNA reads as TGTGCCAGCAGCCCCCGGTCAGGGGCTGAGCAGTTCTTC. Complete variable domain (other parts from reference TRBV11-3 and TRBJ2-1): EAGVVQSPRYKIIEKKQPVAFWCNPISGHNTLYWYLQNLGQGPELLIRYENEEAVDDSQLPKDRFSAERLKGVDSTLKIQPAELGDSAVYLCASSPRSGAEQFFGPGTRLTVL.

This rearrangement joins TRBV4-2 to TRBJ1-1; a weak D match, TRBD1 (6 bases). The V gene's germline CDR1 is LGHNA and CDR2 YNFKEQ. V was trimmed by 0 bases and J by 2 bases, leaving 10 bases between them. CDR3 length equals 15 residues. CDR3 DNA sequence: TGTGCCAGCAGCCAAGATCGGGGGCTTAACACTGAAGCTTTCTTT. Protein: CASSQDRGLNTEAFF.

CDR3 sequence (DNA): TGTGCCAGCAGTGACCGGGACAGGGGGAACTATGGCTACACCTTC. Translating gives CASSDRDRGNYGYTF. This sequence joins TRBV9 and TRBJ1-2, with 11 positions matching TRBD1. The CDR3 runs to 15 residues. CDR1 and CDR2 (germline): SGDLS, YYNGEE. J was trimmed by 2 bases and V by 5 bases; bases with no gene match: 5.

V usage is TRBV5-5 and J usage is TRBJ1-1, with a tentative D call TRBD1 (6 bases). This CDR3 is built from 15 residues. Germline loops: CDR1 SGHKS, CDR2 YYEKEE (reference sequence). Trimming pared 0 bases from V and 7 bases from J, leaving 16 bases between. CDR3 sequence: CASSLADSLSFEAFF. DNA of the CDR3: TGTGCCAGCAGCTTGGCGGACAGCCTTTCCTTTGAAGCTTTCTTT.

The chain employs TRBV3-1 (or the pseudogene TRBV3-2) and TRBJ2-1, with 8 bases identical to TRBD2. The junction had 10 bases not matched to a gene; V was cut back by 0 bases and J by 6 bases. CDR3 length: 17 residues. Germline V gene lookup returns CDR1 LGHDT and CDR2 YNNKEL (reference sequence). The CDR3 DNA reads as TGTGCCAGCAGCCAAGATCCCGCGGGGGGCCGGGGCAATGAGCAGTTCTTC. It encodes CASSQDPAGGRGNEQFF.

Only one count was recorded for this clone. The rearrangement uses TRBV5-5 and TRBJ1-4; the match to TRBD1 covers 8 bases. The CDR3 sequence is 19 residues long. Germline V gives CDR1 SGHKS, CDR2 YYEKEE (reference sequence). J was trimmed by 1 base and V by 2 bases; bases with no gene match: 13. CDR3 region: CASSFSTQGARGTNEKLFF. CDR3 coding DNA: TGTGCCAGCAGCTTTTCGACTCAGGGGGCACGAGGAACTAATGAAAAACTGTTTTTT.

This clone was seen a few times. The rearrangement uses TRBV6-1 and TRBJ1-4, with TRBD1 as a possible D gene (5 bases). Trimming removed 2 bases at V and 5 bases at J, with 12 bases between. Germline loops: CDR1 MNHNS, CDR2 SASEGT. There are 15 residues in the CDR3. CDR3: CASSEWDGRNEKLFF. The CDR3 DNA reads as TGTGCCAGCAGTGAATGGGACGGACGAAATGAAAAACTGTTTTTT.

The chain combines TRBV2 with TRBJ1-2; perhaps TRBD1 as D (6 bases). The CDR3 spans 14 residues. Trimming cost V 6 bases and J 6 bases, with 17 bases left between them. Germline CDR1 SNHLY, CDR2 FYNNEI. CDR3 nucleotides: TGTGCCAGCAGGGGGGAAGGGACAAAGGATGGCTACACCTTC. This gives the protein CASRGEGTKDGYTF.

V gene TRBV27 combines with J gene TRBJ1-1; weak D call: TRBD1 (5 bases). V was cut by 6 bases and J by 6 bases, with 11 bases left in between. The CDR3 sequence is 12 residues long. Germline CDR1 and CDR2: MNHEY and SMNVEV (reference sequence). CDR3 nucleotide sequence: TGTGCCAGCAGCTCTGGACACTCTGAAGCTTTCTTT. This encodes CASSSGHSEAFF.

This rearrangement joins TRBV28 to TRBJ2-7; D is undetermined. The germline V gene has CDR1 MDHEN and CDR2 SYDVKM. Deletions cut 8 bases from V and 6 bases from J, with 20 bases between. This CDR3 has 14 residues. CDR3 protein: CASGSLKDLFEQYF. CDR3 sequence (DNA): TGTGCCAGCGGGTCGCTGAAAGATTTGTTCGAGCAGTACTTC. Complete variable domain (other parts from reference TRBV28 and TRBJ2-7): DVKVTQSSRYLVKRTGEKVFLECVQDMDHENMFWYRQDPGLGLRLIYFSYDVKMKEKGDIPEGYSVSREKKERFSLILESASTNQTSMYLCASGSLKDLFEQYFGPGTRLTVT.